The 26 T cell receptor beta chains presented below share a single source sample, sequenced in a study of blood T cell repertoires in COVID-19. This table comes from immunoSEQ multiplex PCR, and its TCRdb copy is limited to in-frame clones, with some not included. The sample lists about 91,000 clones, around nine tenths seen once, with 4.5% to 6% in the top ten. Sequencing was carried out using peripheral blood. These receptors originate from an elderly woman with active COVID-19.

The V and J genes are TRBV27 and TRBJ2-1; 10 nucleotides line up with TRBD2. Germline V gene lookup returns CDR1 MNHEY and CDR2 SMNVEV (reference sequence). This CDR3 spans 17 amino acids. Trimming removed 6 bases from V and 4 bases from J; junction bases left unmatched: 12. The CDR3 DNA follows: TGTGCCAGCAGCCGCGGGGCTAGCGGGAGAAATTACAATGAGCAGTTCTTC. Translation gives CASSRGASGRNYNEQFF.

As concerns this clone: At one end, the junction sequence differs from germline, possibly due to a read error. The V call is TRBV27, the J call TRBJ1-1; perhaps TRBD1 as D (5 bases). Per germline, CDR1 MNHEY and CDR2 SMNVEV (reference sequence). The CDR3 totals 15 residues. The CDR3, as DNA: TGTGCCAGCAGTCCAGGTGGACAATTGAACCCTGAAGCTTTCTTT. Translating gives CASSPGGQLNPEAFF.

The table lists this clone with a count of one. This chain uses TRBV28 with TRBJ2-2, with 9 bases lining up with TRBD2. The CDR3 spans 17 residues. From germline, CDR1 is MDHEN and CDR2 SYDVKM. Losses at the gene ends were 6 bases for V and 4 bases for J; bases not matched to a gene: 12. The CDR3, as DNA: TGTGCCAGCAGCCCGCCGCGGCTAGCGGGAACCACCGGGGAGCTGTTTTTT. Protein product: CASSPPRLAGTTGELFF.

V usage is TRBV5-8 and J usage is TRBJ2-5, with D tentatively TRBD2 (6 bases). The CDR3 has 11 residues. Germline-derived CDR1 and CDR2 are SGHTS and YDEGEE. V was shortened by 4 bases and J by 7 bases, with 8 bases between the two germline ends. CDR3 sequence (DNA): TGTGCCAGCAGCCGGGGGTGGACCCAGTACTTC. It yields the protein CASSRGWTQYF.

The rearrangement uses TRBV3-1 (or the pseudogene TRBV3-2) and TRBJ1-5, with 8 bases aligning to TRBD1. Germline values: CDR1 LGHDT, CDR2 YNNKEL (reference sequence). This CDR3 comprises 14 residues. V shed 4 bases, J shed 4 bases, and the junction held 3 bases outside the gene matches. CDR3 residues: CASSLTGGNQPQHF. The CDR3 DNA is TGTGCCAGCAGCCTTACAGGGGGAAATCAGCCCCAGCATTTT.

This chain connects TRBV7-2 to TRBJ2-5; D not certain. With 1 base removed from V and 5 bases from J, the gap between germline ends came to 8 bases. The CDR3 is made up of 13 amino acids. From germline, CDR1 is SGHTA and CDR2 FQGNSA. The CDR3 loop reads CASSLDRVETQYF. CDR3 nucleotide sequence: TGTGCCAGCAGCTTAGATCGGGTGGAGACCCAGTACTTC.

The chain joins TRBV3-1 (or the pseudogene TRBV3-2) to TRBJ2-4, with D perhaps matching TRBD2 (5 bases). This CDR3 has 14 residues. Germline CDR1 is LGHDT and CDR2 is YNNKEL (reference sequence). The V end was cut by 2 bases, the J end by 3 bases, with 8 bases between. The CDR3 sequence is CASSQRGSKNIQYF. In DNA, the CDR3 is TGTGCCAGCAGCCAACGGGGTAGCAAAAACATTCAGTACTTC.

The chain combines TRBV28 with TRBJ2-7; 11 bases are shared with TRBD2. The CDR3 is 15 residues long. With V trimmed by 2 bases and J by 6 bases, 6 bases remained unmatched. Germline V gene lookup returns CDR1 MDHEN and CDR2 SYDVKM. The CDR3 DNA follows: TGTGCCAGCAGTTTAGGCACTAGCGGGAGAGGCGAGCAGTACTTC. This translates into CASSLGTSGRGEQYF.

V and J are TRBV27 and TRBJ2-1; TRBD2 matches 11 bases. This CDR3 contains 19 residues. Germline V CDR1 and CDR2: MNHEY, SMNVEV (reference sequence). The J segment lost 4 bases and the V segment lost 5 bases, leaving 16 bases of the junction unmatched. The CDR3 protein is CASSPAGLAAQMGYNEQFF. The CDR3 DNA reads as TGTGCCAGCAGTCCCGCGGGACTAGCGGCTCAAATGGGGTACAATGAGCAGTTCTTC.

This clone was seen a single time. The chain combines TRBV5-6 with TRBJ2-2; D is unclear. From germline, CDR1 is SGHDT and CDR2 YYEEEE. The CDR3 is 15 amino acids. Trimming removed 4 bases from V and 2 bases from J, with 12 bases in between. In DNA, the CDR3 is TGTGCCAGCAGCCGTGGTGACATCAACACCGGGGAGCTGTTTTTT. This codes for CASSRGDINTGELFF.

For the CDR3, the DNA is TGTGCCAGTACTGGGGGGGACGAGCAGTTCTTC. It specifies CASTGGDEQFF. This chain connects TRBV25-1 to TRBJ2-1; TRBD2 matches at 7 bases. CDR3 length equals 11 residues. Per the germline V gene, CDR1 is MGHDK and CDR2 is SYGVNS. V was pared by 9 bases and J by 10 bases, with 6 bases of the junction left unmatched.

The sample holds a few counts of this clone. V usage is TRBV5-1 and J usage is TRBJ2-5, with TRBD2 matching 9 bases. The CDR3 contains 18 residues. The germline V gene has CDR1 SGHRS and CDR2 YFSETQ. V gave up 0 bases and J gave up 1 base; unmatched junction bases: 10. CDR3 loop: CASSLAIAGVSLQETQYF. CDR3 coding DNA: TGCGCCAGCAGCTTGGCAATAGCGGGAGTTAGCCTCCAAGAGACCCAGTACTTC.

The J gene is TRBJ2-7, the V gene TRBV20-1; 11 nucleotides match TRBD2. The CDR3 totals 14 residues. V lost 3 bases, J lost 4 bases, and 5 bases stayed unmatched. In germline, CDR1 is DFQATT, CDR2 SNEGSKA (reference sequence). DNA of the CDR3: TGCAGTGCTAGTAAAGGGACTAGCGGATACGAGCAGTACTTC. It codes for CSASKGTSGYEQYF.

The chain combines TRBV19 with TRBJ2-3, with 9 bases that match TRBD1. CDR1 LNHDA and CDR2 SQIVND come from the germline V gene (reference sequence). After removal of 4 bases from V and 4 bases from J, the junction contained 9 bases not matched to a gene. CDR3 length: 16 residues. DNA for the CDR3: TGTGCCAGTAGTACCGCCCGGGACAGGGATCCAGATACGCAGTATTTT. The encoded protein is CASSTARDRDPDTQYF.

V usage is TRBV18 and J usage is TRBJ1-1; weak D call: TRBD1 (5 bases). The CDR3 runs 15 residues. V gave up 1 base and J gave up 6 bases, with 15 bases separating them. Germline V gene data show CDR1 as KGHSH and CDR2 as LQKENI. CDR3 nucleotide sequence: TGTGCCAGCTCACCACGTCAGGGAAGTGGGTCTGAAGCTTTCTTT. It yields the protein CASSPRQGSGSEAFF. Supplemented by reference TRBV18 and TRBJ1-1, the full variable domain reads NAGVMQNPRHLVRRRGQEARLRCSPMKGHSHVYWYRQLPEEGLKFMVYLQKENIIDESGMPKERFSAEFPKEGPSILRIQQVVRGDSAAYFCASSPRQGSGSEAFFGQGTRLTVV.

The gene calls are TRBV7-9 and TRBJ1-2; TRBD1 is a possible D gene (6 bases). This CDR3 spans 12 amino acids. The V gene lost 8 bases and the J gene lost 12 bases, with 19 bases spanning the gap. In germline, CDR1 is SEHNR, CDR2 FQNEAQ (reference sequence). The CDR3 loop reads CASYGEQGSDTF. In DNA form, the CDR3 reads TGTGCCAGCTATGGAGAACAGGGTTCCGACACCTTC.

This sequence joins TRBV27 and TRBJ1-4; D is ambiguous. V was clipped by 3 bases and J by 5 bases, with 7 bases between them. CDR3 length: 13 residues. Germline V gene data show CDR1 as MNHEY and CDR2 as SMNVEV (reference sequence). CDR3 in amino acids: CASSFRRNEKLFF. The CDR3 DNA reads TGTGCCAGCAGTTTCCGCAGAAATGAAAAACTGTTTTTT.

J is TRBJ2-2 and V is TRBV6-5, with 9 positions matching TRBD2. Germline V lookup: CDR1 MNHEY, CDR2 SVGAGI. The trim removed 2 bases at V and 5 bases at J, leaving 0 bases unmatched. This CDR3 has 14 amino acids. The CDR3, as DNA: TGTGCCAGCAGTTACGCGGGGGGGACCGGGGAGCTGTTTTTT. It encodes CASSYAGGTGELFF.

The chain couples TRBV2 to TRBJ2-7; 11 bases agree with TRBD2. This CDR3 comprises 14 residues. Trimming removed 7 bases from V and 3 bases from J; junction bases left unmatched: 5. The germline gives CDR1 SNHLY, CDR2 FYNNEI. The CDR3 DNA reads TGTGCCAGCATTCGCGGGACTAGCGGCTACGAGCAGTACTTC. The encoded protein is CASIRGTSGYEQYF.

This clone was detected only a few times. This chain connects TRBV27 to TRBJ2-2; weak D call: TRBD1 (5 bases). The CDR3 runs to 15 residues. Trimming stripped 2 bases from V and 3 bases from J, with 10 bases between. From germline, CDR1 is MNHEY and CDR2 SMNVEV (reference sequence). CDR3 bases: TGTGCCAGCAGTTTAGGGCAGGGTTACACCGGGGAGCTGTTTTTT. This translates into CASSLGQGYTGELFF.

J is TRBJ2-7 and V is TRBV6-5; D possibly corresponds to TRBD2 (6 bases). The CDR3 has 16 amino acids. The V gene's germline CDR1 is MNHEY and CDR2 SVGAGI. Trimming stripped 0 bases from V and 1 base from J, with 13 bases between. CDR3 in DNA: TGTGCCAGCAGTTACTCGAGAGGAGGGGAATCCTACGAGCAGTACTTC. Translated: CASSYSRGGESYEQYF.

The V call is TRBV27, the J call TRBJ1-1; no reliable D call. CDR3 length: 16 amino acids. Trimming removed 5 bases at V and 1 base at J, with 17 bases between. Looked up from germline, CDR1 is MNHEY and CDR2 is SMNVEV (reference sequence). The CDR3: CASSPLRAGRNTEAFF. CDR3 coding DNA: TGTGCCAGCAGTCCCCTACGAGCAGGCAGGAACACTGAAGCTTTCTTT.

In nucleotides, the CDR3 is TGTGCCAGCACCAGGGAGGACACCATGCAGTACTTC. It codes for CASTREDTMQYF. This chain links TRBV6-5 with TRBJ2-7, with a possible D match to TRBD2 (6 bases). The CDR3 spans 12 residues. Trimming removed 7 bases at V and 9 bases at J, with 16 bases between. Looked up from germline, CDR1 is MNHEY and CDR2 is SVGAGI.

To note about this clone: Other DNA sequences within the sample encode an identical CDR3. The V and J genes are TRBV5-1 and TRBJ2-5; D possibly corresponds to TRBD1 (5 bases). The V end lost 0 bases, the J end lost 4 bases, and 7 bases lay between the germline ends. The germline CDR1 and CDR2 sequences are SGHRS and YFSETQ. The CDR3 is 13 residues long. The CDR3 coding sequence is TGCGCCAGCAGCTTGGCAAGGGGAGAGACCCAGTACTTC. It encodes CASSLARGETQYF.

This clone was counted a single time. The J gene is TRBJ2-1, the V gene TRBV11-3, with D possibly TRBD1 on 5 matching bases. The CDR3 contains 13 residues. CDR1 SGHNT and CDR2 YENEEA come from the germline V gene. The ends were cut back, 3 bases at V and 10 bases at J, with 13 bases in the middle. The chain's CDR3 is CASSFRNRKEQFF. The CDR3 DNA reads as TGTGCCAGCAGCTTTAGAAACAGGAAAGAGCAGTTCTTC.

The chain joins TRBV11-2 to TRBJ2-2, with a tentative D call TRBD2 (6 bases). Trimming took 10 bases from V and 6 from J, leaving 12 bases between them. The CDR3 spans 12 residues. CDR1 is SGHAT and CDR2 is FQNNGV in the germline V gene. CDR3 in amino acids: CATGEFAGELFF. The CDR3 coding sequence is TGTGCCACGGGGGAATTTGCCGGGGAGCTGTTTTTT.